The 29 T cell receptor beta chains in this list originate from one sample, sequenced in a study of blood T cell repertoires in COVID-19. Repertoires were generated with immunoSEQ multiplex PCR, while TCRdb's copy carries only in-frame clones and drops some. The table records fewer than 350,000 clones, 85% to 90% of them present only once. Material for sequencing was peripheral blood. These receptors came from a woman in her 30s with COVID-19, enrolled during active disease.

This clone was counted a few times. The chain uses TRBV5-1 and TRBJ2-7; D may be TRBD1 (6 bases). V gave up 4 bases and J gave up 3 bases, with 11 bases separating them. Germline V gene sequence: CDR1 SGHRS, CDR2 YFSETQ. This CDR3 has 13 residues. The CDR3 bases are TGCGCCAGCAGCGTGGGGGCTGACTACGAGCAGTACTTC. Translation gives CASSVGADYEQYF.

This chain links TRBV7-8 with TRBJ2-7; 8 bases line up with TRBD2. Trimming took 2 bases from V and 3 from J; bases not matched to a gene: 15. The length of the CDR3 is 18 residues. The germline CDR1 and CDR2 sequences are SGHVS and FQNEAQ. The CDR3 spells CASSLPPLLAGLSYEQYF. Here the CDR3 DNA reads TGTGCCAGCAGCTTACCCCCTCTTTTAGCGGGGCTTAGCTACGAGCAGTACTTC. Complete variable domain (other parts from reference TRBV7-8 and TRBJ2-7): GAGVSQSPRYKVAKRGQDVALRCDPISGHVSLFWYQQALGQGPEFLTYFQNEAQLDKSGLPSDRFFAERPEGSVSTLKIQRTQQEDSAVYLCASSLPPLLAGLSYEQYFGPGTRLTVT.

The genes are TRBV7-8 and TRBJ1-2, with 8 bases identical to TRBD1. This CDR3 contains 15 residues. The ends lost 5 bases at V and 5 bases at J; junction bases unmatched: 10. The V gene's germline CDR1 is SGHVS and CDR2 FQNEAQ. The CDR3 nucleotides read TGTGCCAGCAGCGTAACAGGGGGGTATACATATGGCTACACCTTC. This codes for CASSVTGGYTYGYTF. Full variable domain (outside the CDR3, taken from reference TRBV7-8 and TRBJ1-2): GAGVSQSPRYKVAKRGQDVALRCDPISGHVSLFWYQQALGQGPEFLTYFQNEAQLDKSGLPSDRFFAERPEGSVSTLKIQRTQQEDSAVYLCASSVTGGYTYGYTFGSGTRLTVV.

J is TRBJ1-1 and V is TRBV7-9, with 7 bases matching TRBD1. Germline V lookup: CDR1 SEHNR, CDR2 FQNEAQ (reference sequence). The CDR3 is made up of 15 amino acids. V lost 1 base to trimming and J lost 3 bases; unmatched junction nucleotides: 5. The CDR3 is CASSLVRQGDTEAFF. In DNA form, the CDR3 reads TGTGCCAGCAGCTTAGTTCGACAGGGAGACACTGAAGCTTTCTTT.

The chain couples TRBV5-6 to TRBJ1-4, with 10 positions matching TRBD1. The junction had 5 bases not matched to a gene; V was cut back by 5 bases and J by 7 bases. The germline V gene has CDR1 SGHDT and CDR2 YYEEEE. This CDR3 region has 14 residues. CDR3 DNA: TGTGCCAGCAGGGGGACAGGGGCGCGTGAAAAACTGTTTTTT. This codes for CASRGTGAREKLFF.

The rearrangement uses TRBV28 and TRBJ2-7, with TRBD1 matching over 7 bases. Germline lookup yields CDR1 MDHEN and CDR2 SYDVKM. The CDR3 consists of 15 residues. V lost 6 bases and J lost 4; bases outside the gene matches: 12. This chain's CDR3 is CASRIRDSLSYEQYF. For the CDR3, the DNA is TGTGCCAGCAGGATCCGGGACAGCCTTTCGTACGAGCAGTACTTC.

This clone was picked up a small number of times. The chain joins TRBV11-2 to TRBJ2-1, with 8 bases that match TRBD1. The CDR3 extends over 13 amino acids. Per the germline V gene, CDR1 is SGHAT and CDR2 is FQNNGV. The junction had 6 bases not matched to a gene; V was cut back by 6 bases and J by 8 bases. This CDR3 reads CASRPNRGDEQFF. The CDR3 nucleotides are TGTGCCAGCAGGCCGAACAGGGGGGATGAGCAGTTCTTC.

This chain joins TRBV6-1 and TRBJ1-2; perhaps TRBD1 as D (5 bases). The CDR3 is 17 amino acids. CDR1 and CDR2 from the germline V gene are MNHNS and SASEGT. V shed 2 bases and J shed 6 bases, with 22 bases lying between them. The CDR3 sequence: CASSEPYKDRAKHGYTF. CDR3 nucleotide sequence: TGTGCCAGCAGTGAACCTTACAAAGACAGAGCCAAACATGGCTACACCTTC.

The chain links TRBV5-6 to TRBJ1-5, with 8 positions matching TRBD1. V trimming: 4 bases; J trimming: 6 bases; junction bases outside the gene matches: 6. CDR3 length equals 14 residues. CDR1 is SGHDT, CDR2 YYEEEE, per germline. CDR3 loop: CASSRGQGSQPQHF. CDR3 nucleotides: TGTGCCAGCAGCCGCGGACAGGGAAGTCAGCCCCAGCATTTT. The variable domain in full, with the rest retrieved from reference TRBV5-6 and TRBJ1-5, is DAGVTQSPTHLIKTRGQQVTLRCSPKSGHDTVSWYQQALGQGPQFIFQYYEEEERQRGNFPDRFSGHQFPNYSSELNVNALLLGDSALYLCASSRGQGSQPQHFGDGTRLSIL.

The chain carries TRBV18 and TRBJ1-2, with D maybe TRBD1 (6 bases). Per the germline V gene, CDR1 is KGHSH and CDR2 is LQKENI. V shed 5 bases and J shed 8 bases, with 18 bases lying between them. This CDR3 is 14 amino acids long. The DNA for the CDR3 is TGTGCCAGCTCAACATCAAACAGGGATTTGGGCTACACCTTC. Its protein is CASSTSNRDLGYTF. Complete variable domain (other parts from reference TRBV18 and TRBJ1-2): NAGVMQNPRHLVRRRGQEARLRCSPMKGHSHVYWYRQLPEEGLKFMVYLQKENIIDESGMPKERFSAEFPKEGPSILRIQQVVRGDSAAYFCASSTSNRDLGYTFGSGTRLTVV.

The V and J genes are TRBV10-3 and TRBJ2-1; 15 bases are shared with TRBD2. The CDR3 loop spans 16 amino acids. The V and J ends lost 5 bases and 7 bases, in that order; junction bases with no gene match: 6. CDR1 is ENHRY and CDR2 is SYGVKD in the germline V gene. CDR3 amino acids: CAISIRTSGGVNEQFF. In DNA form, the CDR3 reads TGTGCCATCAGTATTAGGACTAGCGGGGGGGTTAATGAGCAGTTCTTC.

The CDR3 here is CASAHLAGGRGGTQYF. The CDR3 DNA reads as TGTGCCAGTGCCCACCTAGCGGGGGGGCGAGGGGGTACGCAGTATTTT. This chain connects TRBV3-1 (or the pseudogene TRBV3-2) to TRBJ2-3; 12 bases are a match to TRBD2. Germline V gene sequence: CDR1 LGHDT, CDR2 YNNKEL (reference sequence). The CDR3 length is 16 residues. The junction had 15 bases not matched to a gene; V was cut back by 9 bases and J by 8 bases.

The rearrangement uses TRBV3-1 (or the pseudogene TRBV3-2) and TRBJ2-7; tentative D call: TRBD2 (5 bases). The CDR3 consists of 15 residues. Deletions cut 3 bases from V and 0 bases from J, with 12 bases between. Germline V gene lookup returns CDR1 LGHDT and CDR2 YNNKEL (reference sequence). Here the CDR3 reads CASSQTWRSSYEQYF. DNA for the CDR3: TGTGCCAGCAGCCAGACTTGGAGGAGCTCCTACGAGCAGTACTTC.

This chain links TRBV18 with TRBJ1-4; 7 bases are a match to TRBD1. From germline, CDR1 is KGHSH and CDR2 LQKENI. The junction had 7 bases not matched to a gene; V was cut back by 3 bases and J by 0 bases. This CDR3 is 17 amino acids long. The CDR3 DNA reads TGTGCCAGCTCACCTTACCGACAGGGCACAACTAATGAAAAACTGTTTTTT. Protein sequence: CASSPYRQGTTNEKLFF.

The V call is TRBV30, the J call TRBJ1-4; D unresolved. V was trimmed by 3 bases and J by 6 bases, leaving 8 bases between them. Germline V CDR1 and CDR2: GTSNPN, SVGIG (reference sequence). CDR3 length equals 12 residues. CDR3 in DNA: TGTGCCTGGAGCCCTAATTATGAAAAACTGTTTTTT. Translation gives CAWSPNYEKLFF. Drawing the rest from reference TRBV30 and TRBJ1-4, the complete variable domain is SQTIHQWPATLVQPVGSPLSLECTVEGTSNPNLYWYRQAAGRGLQLLFYSVGIGQISSEVPQNLSASRPQDRQFILSSKKLLLSDSGFYLCAWSPNYEKLFFGSGTQLSVL.

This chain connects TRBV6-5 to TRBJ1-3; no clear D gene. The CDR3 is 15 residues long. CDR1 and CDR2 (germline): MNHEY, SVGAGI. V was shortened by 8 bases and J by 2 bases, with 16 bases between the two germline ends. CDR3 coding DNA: TGTGCCAGCGGCCAACCTTCGGGTGCTGGAAACACCATATATTTT. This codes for CASGQPSGAGNTIYF.

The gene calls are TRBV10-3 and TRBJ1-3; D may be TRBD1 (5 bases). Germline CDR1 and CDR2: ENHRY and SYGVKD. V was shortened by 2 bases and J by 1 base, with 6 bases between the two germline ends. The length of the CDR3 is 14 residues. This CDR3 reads CAISEGASGNTIYF. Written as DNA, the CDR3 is TGTGCCATCAGTGAGGGGGCGTCTGGAAACACCATATATTTT.

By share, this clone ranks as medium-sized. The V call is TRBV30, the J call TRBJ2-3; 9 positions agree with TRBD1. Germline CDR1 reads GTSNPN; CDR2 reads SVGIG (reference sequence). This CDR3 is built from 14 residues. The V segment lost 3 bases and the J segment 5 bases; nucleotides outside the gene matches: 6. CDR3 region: CAWRAGTGIDTQYF. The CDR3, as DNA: TGTGCCTGGAGAGCCGGGACAGGGATAGATACGCAGTATTTT.

CDR3 sequence: CASSQGQGFQETQYF. The CDR3 coding sequence is TGCGCCAGCAGCCAAGGACAGGGCTTCCAAGAGACCCAGTACTTC. The V gene is TRBV4-1, the J gene TRBJ2-5, with 7 bases that match TRBD1. The CDR3 contains 15 residues. With 1 base clipped from V and 1 base from J, the junction kept 3 bases outside the gene matches. Germline CDR1 reads MGHRA; CDR2 reads YSYEKL.

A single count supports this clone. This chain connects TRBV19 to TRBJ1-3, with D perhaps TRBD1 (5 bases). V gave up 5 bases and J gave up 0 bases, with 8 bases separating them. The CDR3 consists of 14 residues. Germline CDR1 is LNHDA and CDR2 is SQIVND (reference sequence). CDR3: CASSLGASGNTIYF. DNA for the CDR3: TGTGCCAGTAGTCTTGGGGCCTCTGGAAACACCATATATTTT. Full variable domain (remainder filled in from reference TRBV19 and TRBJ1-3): DGGITQSPKYLFRKEGQNVTLSCEQNLNHDAMYWYRQDPGQGLRLIYYSQIVNDFQKGDIAEGYSVSREKKESFPLTVTSAQKNPTAFYLCASSLGASGNTIYFGEGSWLTVV.

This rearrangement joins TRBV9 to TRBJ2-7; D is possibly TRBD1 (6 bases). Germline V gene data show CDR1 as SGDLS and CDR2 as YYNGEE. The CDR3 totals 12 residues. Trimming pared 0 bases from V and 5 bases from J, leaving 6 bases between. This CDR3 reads CASSVDRDEQYF. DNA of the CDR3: TGTGCCAGCAGCGTAGACAGGGACGAGCAGTACTTC.

CDR3 sequence (DNA): TGCGCCAGCAGTGCCCCGGGGGGGCACCCTGAAGCTTTCTTT. The encoded protein is CASSAPGGHPEAFF. This sequence joins TRBV10-1 and TRBJ1-1, with D possibly matching TRBD1 (6 bases). The CDR3 runs 14 residues. Deletions cut 4 bases from V and 6 bases from J, with 15 bases between. Germline V CDR1 and CDR2: WNHNN, SYGVQD (reference sequence).

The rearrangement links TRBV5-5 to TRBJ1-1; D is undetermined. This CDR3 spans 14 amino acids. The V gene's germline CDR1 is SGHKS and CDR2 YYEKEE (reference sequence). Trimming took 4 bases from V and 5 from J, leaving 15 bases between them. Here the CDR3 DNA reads TGTGCCAGCAGCCTGGTGGAGGGAAGTACTGAAGCTTTCTTT. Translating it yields CASSLVEGSTEAFF.

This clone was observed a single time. The CDR3 is CASSAPALGDEQYF. In DNA form, the CDR3 reads TGTGCCAGCAGCGCCCCCGCATTAGGGGACGAGCAGTACTTC. J is TRBJ2-7 and V is TRBV9; D may be TRBD1 (5 bases). This CDR3 is built from 14 residues. V dropped 3 bases and J dropped 5 bases, with 15 bases sitting between them. CDR1 is SGDLS, CDR2 YYNGEE, per germline.

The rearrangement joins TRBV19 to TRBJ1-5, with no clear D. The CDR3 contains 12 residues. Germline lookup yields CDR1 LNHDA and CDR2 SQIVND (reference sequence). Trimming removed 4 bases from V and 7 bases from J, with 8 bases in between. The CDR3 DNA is TGTGCCAGTAGTACCACGGGGCAGCCCCAGCATTTT. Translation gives CASSTTGQPQHF.

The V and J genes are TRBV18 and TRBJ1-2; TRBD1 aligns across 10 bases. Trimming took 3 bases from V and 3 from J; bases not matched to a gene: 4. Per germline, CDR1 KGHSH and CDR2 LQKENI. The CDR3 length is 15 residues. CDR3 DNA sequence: TGTGCCAGCTCACCCGGGACAGGGGAAGACTATGGCTACACCTTC. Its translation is CASSPGTGEDYGYTF.

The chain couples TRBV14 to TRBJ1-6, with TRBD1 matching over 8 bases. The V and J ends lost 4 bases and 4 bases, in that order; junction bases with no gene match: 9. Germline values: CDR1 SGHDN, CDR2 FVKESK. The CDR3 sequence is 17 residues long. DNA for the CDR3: TGTGCCAGCAGCCCCCGACGGGACAGGCCGTATAATTCACCCCTCCACTTT. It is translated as CASSPRRDRPYNSPLHF.

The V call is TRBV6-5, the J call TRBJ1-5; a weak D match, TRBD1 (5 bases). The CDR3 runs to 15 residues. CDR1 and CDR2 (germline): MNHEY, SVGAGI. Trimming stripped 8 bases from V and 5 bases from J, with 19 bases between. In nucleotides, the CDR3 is TGTGCCAGCGCCCCCCGGGGGGTTGGGGATCAGCCCCAGCATTTT. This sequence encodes CASAPRGVGDQPQHF.

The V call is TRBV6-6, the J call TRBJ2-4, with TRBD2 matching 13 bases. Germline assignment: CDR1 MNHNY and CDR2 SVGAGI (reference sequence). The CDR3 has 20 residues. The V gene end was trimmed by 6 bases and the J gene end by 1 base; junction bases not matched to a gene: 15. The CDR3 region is CASSALGTSGAGRAKNIQYF. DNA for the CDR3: TGTGCCAGCAGCGCGCTAGGGACTAGCGGGGCGGGGAGGGCCAAAAACATTCAGTACTTC.